This TCR beta chain was observed in a study of regulatory T cells in long-lasting Graves disease. General study points: TRBV28, TRBJ1-2 and TRBJ2-5 were segments that persistent disease favored. Patients with persistent disease shared 2,741 public clonotypes, outpacing the 900 to 1,000 shared by new patients.

As to time point: persistent/refractory GD, antithyroid drugs over 5 years with positive TRAb. Isolated PBMC RNA provided the starting material for the TCR library. This clonotype was seen more than once but under ten times. Its antigen is undetermined. CDR1 is SQVTM and CDR2 is ANQGSEA in the germline V gene. This CDR3 is built from 15 residues. J lost 7 bases, V lost 4 bases, and 9 bases had no gene match. The TCR beta library used iRepertoire HTBI primers with Arm-PCR amplification of CDR3. TCRdb fed the multiplex PCR reads into MiXCR, producing one record per CDR3 protein. Among approximately 470,000 distinct CDR3 sequences listed, around 20% were seen once.

The sequenced sample was peripheral blood mononuclear cells (PBMCs), obtained when the disease was refractory, from a patient treated with antithyroid drugs. The chain has TRBV29-1 and TRBJ2-2; 10 nucleotides line up with TRBD1. This clonotype was sampled from a female donor with Graves disease. The CDR3 is CSVAPSGTGVGELFF. CDR3 sequence (DNA): TGCAGCGTTGCCCCCTCCGGGACAGGGGTCGGGGAGCTGTTTTTT.